What follows are 8 T cell receptor beta chains derived from one specimen sequenced in a study of Graves' ophthalmopathy and Graves' hyperthyroidism. For repertoire sequencing, the TCR beta CDR3 regions were amplified from RNA transcripts. First-round RT-PCR with HTBI primers preceded a second-round multiplex PCR. TCRdb processed the multiplex PCR reads anew with MiXCR; each CDR3 protein has one entry. This table has over a million distinct CDR3 sequences, less than 45% appearing once. The sequenced material came from peripheral blood or thyroid tissue (not recorded which). The source is an adult man with Graves' hyperthyroidism.

V usage is TRBV11-2 and J usage is TRBJ1-1; the D gene is possibly TRBD1 (5 bases). Germline loops: CDR1 SGHAT, CDR2 FQNNGV. The V end lost 4 bases, the J end lost 1 base, and 16 bases lay between the germline ends. The CDR3 length is 16 residues. CDR3 sequence: CASSSDPGYANTEAFF. DNA of the CDR3: TGTGCCAGCAGCTCTGACCCAGGGTACGCGAACACTGAAGCTTTCTTT.

The sample holds a few counts of this clonotype. The rearrangement uses TRBV29-1 and TRBJ2-7; D unresolved. Trimming removed 4 bases at V and 3 bases at J, with 16 bases between. The CDR3 runs to 14 residues. Per germline, CDR1 SQVTM and CDR2 ANQGSEA. CDR3: CSVGLRTFRYEQYF. The CDR3 nucleotides are TGCAGCGTTGGGCTGCGGACCTTTCGCTACGAGCAGTACTTC.

With regard to this clonotype: This may be a read error: a much more frequent sequence differs by one nucleotide. The V and J genes are TRBV10-3 and TRBJ2-2; D might be TRBD1 (6 bases). Trimming stripped 6 bases from V and 0 bases from J, with 8 bases between. CDR3 length: 14 residues. The germline V gene encodes CDR1 ENHRY and CDR2 SYGVKD. CDR3 in DNA: TGTGCCATCAGGGGGGCCCCGAACACCGGGGAGCTGTTTTTT. This sequence encodes CAIRGAPNTGELFF.

There are a few counts of this clonotype. The chain uses TRBV7-9 and TRBJ2-5; 12 positions agree with TRBD2. With V trimmed by 8 bases and J by 5 bases, 6 bases remained unmatched. Germline lookup yields CDR1 SEHNR and CDR2 FQNEAQ (reference sequence). CDR3 length: 14 residues. CDR3 loop: CASSGLAGLETQYF. Here the CDR3 DNA reads TGTGCCAGCTCGGGACTAGCGGGCCTGGAGACCCAGTACTTC.

This clonotype has ten or more counts. The rearrangement links TRBV7-8 to TRBJ2-7; no definite D call. Looked up from germline, CDR1 is SGHVS and CDR2 is FQNEAQ. Trimming left V 5 bases short and J 5 bases short, with 10 bases between. CDR3 length equals 12 residues. Here the CDR3 DNA reads TGTGCCAGCAGCCGGCACCCGGACGAGCAGTACTTC. Encoded protein: CASSRHPDEQYF.

Notes on this clonotype: Since a much larger clone is just one base distant, this may be a read error. CDR3 sequence (DNA): TGTGCCATCAGGGAGGACAGGGTAAACACTGAAGCTTTCTTT. Residues: CAIREDRVNTEAFF. The V call is TRBV10-3, the J call TRBJ1-1; TRBD1 agrees at 8 bases. Trimming took 6 bases from V and 2 from J; bases not matched to a gene: 5. The CDR3 length is 14 residues. Germline CDR1 ENHRY, CDR2 SYGVKD.

Turning to this clonotype: One end of the junction varies from germline; a read error may be responsible. The chain combines TRBV7-2 with TRBJ1-4; D remains unclear. The germline V gene has CDR1 SGHTA and CDR2 FQGNSA. The CDR3 extends over 12 amino acids. This CDR3 is CASRLAGEKLFF. CDR3 sequence (DNA): TGTGCCAGCAGATTAGCTGGCGAAAAACTGTTTTTT.

The chain joins TRBV20-1 to TRBJ1-1, with TRBD1 as a possible D gene (5 bases). The CDR3 is 13 residues long. Germline V gene data show CDR1 as DFQATT and CDR2 as SNEGSKA (reference sequence). Trimming shortened V by 6 bases and J by 0 bases, and 11 bases separated the two germline ends. The CDR3 spells CSATTAMNTEAFF. CDR3 in DNA: TGCAGTGCGACGACAGCAATGAACACTGAAGCTTTCTTT.